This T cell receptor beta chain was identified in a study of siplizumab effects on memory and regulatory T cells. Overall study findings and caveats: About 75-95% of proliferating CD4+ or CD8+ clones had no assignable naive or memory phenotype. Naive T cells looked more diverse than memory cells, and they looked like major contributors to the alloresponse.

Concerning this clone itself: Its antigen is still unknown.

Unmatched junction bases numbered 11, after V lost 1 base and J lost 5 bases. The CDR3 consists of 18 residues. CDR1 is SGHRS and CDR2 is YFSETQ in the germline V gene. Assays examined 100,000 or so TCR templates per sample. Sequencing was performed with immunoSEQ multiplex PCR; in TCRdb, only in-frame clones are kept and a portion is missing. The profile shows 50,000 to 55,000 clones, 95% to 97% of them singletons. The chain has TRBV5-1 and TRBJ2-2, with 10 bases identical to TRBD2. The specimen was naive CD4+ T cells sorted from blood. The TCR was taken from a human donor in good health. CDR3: CASSLLVSGRRRTGELFF. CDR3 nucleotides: TGCGCCAGCAGCTTGTTGGTTAGCGGGAGGAGAAGGACCGGGGAGCTGTTTTTT.